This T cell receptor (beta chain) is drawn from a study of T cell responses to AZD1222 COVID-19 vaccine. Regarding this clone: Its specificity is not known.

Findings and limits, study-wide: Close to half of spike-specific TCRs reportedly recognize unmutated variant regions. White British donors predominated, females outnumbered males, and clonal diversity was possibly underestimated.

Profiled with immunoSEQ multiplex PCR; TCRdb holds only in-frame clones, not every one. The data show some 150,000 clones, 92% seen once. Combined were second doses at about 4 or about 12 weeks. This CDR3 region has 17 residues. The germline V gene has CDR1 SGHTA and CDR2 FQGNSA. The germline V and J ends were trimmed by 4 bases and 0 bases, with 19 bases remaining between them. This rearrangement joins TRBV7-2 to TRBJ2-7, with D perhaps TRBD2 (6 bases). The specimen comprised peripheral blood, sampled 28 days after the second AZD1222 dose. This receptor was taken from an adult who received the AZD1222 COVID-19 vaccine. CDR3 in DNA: TGTGCCAGCAGCTCGTACAGGCCGGACGGGAGCTCCTACGAGCAGTACTTC. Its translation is CASSSYRPDGSSYEQYF.